A single sample is the source of the 3 T cell receptor beta chains below, sequenced in a study of memory CD4+ T cells and cytomegalovirus serostatus. Single viable CD3+CD4+CD8-CD45RO+ cells were sorted as the memory CD4+ T cells. Clones were read by immunoSEQ multiplex PCR, and TCRdb kept only the in-frame ones, dropping some. Here the sample spans some 41,000 clones, 70% to 80% being singletons. Sequenced input: memory CD4+ T cells from blood. These receptors were obtained from an adult in good health and CMV-seronegative.

The V call is TRBV23-1, the J call TRBJ1-3; TRBD1 is a possible D gene (6 bases). TRBV23-1 is recorded as an ORF, its role being uncertain. This CDR3 is built from 18 residues. The V end lost 10 bases, the J end lost 0 bases, and 25 bases lay between the germline ends. The DNA for the CDR3 is TGCGCCACCCTACTAGGAGGGGGAAGGCACTACTCTGGAAACACCATATATTTT. Translating gives CATLLGGGRHYSGNTIYF.

The rearrangement joins TRBV5-6 to TRBJ1-4; no firm D call. The CDR3 is 14 residues long. Trimming removed 4 bases at V and 6 bases at J, with 13 bases between. Germline V CDR1 and CDR2: SGHDT, YYEEEE. CDR3 residues: CASSPTPQDEKLFF. CDR3 nucleotide sequence: TGTGCCAGCAGCCCGACCCCACAAGATGAAAAACTGTTTTTT.

V is TRBV28 and J is TRBJ2-7; D gene uncertain. Trimming pared 2 bases from V and 5 bases from J, leaving 4 bases between. The CDR3 is 11 residues long. CDR1 MDHEN and CDR2 SYDVKM come from the germline V gene. The chain's CDR3 is CASSLLHEQYF. The CDR3 DNA follows: TGTGCCAGCAGTTTACTCCACGAGCAGTACTTC.